The clone carrying this T cell receptor (beta chain) was picked up one time. Libraries were prepared by immunoSEQ multiplex PCR; TCRdb keeps only in-frame clonotypes and omits some of them. This repertoire shows some 340,000 clones, 85% to 95% found once; its top ten account for around 3.9%. These data are taken from a study of blood T cell repertoires in COVID-19. As for the study in general: Donors in the United States, Italy and Spain gave samples during acute or convalescent COVID-19. From T cells, B-cell-depleted T cells, or PBMCs came the material, which was cDNA or gDNA.

All enrollees were roughly 18 to 89 years old and from about two dozen US areas. People in the exposed group encountered a COVID-19 case within 2 weeks before entering the study. This CDR3 is built from 15 residues. Germline CDR1 SGHRS, CDR2 YFSETQ. V was pared by 0 bases and J by 1 base, with 10 bases between. This TCR derives from a woman in her twenties or thirties who had been exposed to COVID-19. Sequencing was performed on PBMCs or T cells enriched from blood (not recorded which). V is TRBV5-1 and J is TRBJ1-1; no firm D call. CDR3 coding DNA: TGCGCCAGCAGCTTGGGACTAACAGAGAACACTGAAGCTTTCTTT. Its translation: CASSLGLTENTEAFF.